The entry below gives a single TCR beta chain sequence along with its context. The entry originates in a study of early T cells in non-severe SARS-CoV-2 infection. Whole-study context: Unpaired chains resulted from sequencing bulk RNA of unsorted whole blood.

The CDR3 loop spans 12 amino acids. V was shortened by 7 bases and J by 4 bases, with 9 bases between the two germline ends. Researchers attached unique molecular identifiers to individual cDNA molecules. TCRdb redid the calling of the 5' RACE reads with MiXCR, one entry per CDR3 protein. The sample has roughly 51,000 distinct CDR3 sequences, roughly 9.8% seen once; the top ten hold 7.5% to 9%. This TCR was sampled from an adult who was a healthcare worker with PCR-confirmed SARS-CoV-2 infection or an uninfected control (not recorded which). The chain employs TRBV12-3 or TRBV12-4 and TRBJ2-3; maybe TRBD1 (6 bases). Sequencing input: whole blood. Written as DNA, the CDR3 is TGTGCCAGCAATCAGGGGTCAGATACGCAGTATTTT. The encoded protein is CASNQGSDTQYF.